The entry below gives a single T cell receptor (beta chain) sequence along with its context. Original processing methods: Estimation of nucleated cell counts was performed using reference gene primer amplification. Using immunoSEQ multiplex PCR, the repertoire was profiled, and TCRdb retains in-frame clones only, with some absent. V, J and clone size reflect that table, while D and trimming were determined from the DNA. The sample records around 370,000 clones, 85% to 90% being singletons. The sample originates from a study of blood T cell repertoires in COVID-19. Study information: Whether acute or convalescent, the COVID-19 samples came from the United States, Italy and Spain. PBMCs, B-cell-depleted T cells, or T cells were the source of the cDNA or gDNA that made up the material.

Sequences were obtained from peripheral blood. The receptor's source is a man aged 18-30 years with active or convalescent COVID-19.

CDR3 loop: CASSQNSGPSYEQYF. Written as DNA, the CDR3 is TGCGCCAGCAGCCAGAACTCAGGGCCATCCTACGAGCAGTACTTC. This chain uses TRBV4-3 with TRBJ2-7; possible D gene TRBD1, 5 bases. The CDR3 runs 15 residues. Trimming pared 3 bases from V and 1 base from J, leaving 13 bases between. Germline V gene lookup returns CDR1 LGHNA and CDR2 YSLEER.